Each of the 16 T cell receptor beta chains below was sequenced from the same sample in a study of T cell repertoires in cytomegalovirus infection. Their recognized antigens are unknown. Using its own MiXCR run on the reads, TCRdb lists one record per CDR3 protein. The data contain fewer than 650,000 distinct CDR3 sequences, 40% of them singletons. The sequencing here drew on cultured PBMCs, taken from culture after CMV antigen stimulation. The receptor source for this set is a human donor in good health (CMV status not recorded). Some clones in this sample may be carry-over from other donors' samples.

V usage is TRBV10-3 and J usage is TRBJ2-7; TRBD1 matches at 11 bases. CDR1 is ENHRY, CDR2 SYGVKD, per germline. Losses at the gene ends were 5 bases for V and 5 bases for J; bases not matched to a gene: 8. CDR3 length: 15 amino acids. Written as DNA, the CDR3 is TGTGCCATCAGTTCCGGACAGGGGGCCCCACACGAGCAGTACTTC. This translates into CAISSGQGAPHEQYF.

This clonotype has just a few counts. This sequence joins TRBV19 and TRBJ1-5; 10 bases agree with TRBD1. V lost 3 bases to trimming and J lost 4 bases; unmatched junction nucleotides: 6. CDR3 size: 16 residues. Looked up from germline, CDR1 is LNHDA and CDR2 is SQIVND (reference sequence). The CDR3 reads CASSIGTGAGNQPQHF. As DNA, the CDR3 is TGTGCCAGTAGTATCGGGACAGGGGCAGGGAATCAGCCCCAGCATTTT.

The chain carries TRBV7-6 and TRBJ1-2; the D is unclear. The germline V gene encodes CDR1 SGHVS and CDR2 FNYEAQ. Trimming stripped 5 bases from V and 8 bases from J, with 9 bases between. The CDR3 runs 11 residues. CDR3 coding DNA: TGTGCCAGCAGCGGTAATAGGGGCTACACCTTC. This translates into CASSGNRGYTF. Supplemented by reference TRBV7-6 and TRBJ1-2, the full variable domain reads GAGVSQSPRYKVTKRGQDVALRCDPISGHVSLYWYRQALGQGPEFLTYFNYEAQQDKSGLPNDRFSAERPEGSISTLTIQRTEQRDSAMYRCASSGNRGYTFGSGTRLTVV.

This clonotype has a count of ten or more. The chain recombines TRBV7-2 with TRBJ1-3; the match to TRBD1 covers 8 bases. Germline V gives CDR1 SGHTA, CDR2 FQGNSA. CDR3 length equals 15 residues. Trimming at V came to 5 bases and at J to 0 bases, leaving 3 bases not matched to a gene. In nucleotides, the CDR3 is TGTGCCAGCAGCCAGGACAGGGCCTCTGGAAACACCATATATTTT. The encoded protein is CASSQDRASGNTIYF.

This chain's CDR3 is CSHRPGRTDTQYF. The CDR3 coding sequence is TGCAGCCATCGCCCGGGGCGCACAGATACGCAGTATTTT. The chain has TRBV29-1 and TRBJ2-3, with D tentatively TRBD1 or TRBD2 (5 bases each). CDR3 length: 13 amino acids. CDR1 and CDR2 (germline): SQVTM, ANQGSEA. V shed 8 bases and J shed 1 base, with 13 bases lying between them.

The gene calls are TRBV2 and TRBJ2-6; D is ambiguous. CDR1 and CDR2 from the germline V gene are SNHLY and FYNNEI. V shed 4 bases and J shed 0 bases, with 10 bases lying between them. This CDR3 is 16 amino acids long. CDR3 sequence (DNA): TGTGCCAGCAGTGGGCGGATCCGCTCTGGGGCCAACGTCCTGACTTTC. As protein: CASSGRIRSGANVLTF.

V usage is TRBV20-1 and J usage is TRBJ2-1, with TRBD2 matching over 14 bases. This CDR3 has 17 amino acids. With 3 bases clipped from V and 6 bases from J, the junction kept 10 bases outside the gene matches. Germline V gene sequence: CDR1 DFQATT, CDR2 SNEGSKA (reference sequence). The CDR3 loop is CSARKTSGRAGFNEQFF. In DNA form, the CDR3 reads TGCAGTGCTAGGAAGACTAGCGGGAGGGCCGGGTTCAATGAGCAGTTCTTC.

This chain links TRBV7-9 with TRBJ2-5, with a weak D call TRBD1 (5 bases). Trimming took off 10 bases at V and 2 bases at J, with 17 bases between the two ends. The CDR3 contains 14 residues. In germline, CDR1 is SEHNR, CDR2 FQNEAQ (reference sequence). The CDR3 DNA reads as TGTGCCACCCTCCATCTGGACAAACAAGAGACCCAGTACTTC. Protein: CATLHLDKQETQYF.

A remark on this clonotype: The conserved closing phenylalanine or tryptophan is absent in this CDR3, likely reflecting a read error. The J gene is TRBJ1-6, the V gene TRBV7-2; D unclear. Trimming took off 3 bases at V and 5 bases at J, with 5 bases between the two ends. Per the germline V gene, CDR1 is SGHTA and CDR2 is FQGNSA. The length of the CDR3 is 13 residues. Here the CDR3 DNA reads TGTGCCAGCAGCTTTGAAAATAATTCACCCCTCCACGTT. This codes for CASSFENNSPLHV.

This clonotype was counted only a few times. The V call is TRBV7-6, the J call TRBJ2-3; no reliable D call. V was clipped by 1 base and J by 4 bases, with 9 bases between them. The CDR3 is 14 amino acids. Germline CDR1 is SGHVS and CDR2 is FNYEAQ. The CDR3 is CASSLEQPPDTQYF. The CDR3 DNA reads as TGTGCCAGCAGCTTAGAACAGCCCCCAGATACGCAGTATTTT.

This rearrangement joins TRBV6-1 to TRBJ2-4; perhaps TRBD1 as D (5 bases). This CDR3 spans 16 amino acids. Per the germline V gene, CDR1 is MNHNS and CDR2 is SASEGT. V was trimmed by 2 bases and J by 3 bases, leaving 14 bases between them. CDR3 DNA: TGTGCCAGCAGTGAACACCCCCAGGGTGGCAAAAACATTCAGTACTTC. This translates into CASSEHPQGGKNIQYF.

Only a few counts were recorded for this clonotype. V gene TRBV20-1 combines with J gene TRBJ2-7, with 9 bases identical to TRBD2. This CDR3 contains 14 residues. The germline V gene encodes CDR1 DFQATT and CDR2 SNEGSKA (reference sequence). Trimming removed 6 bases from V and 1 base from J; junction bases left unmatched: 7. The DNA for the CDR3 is TGCAGTGCCGAACCGACTAGCGGATCCTACGAGCAGTACTTC. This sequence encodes CSAEPTSGSYEQYF.

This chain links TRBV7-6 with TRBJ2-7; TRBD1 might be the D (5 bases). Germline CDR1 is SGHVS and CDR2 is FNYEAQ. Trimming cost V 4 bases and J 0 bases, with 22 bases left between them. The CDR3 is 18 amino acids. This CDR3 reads CASSSLRFGASRSYEQYF. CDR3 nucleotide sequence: TGTGCCAGCAGCTCTCTCCGCTTTGGGGCTTCCCGCTCCTACGAGCAGTACTTC. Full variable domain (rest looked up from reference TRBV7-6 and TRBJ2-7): GAGVSQSPRYKVTKRGQDVALRCDPISGHVSLYWYRQALGQGPEFLTYFNYEAQQDKSGLPNDRFSAERPEGSISTLTIQRTEQRDSAMYRCASSSLRFGASRSYEQYFGPGTRLTVT.

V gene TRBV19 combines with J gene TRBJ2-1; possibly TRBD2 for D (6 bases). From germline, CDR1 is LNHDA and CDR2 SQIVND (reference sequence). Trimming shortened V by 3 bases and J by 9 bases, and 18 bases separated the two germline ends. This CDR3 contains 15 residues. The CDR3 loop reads CASSILTGVEGEQFF. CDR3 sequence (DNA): TGTGCCAGTAGTATCTTAACGGGAGTTGAGGGTGAGCAGTTCTTC. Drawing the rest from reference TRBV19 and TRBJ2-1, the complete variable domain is DGGITQSPKYLFRKEGQNVTLSCEQNLNHDAMYWYRQDPGQGLRLIYYSQIVNDFQKGDIAEGYSVSREKKESFPLTVTSAQKNPTAFYLCASSILTGVEGEQFFGPGTRLTVL.

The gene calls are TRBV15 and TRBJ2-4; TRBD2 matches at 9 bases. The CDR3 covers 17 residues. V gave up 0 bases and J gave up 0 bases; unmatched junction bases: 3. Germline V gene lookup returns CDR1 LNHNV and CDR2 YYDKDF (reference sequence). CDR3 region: CATSREDSGRAKNIQYF. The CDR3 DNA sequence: TGTGCCACCAGCAGAGAAGATAGCGGGAGAGCCAAAAACATTCAGTACTTC.

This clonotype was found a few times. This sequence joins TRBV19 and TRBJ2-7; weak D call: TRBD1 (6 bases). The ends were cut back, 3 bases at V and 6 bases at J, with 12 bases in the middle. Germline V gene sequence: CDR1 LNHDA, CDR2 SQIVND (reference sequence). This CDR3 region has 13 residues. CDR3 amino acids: CASSIGRGGEQYF. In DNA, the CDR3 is TGTGCCAGTAGTATCGGCAGGGGTGGCGAGCAGTACTTC.